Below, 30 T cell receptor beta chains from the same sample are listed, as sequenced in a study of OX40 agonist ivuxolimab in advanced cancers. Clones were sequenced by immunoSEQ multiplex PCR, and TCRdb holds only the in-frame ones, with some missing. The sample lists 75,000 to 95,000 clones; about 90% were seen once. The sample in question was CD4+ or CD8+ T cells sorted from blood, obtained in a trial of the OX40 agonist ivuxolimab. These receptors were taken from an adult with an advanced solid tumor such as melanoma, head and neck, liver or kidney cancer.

The CDR3 sequence is CASTFGGLYQPQHF. DNA for the CDR3: TGTGCCAGCACTTTTGGGGGGCTCTATCAGCCCCAGCATTTT. This chain uses TRBV2 with TRBJ1-5; possibly TRBD1 for D (6 bases). The CDR3 has 14 amino acids. Germline values: CDR1 SNHLY, CDR2 FYNNEI. Trimming pared 7 bases from V and 5 bases from J, leaving 15 bases between.

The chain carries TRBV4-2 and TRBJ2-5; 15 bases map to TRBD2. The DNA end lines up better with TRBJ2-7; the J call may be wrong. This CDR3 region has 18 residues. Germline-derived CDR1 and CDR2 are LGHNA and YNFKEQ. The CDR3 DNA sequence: TGTGCCAGCAGCCCGGGACTAGCGGGAGGTGGGAGCTCCTACGAGCAGTACTTC. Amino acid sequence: CASSPGLAGGGSSYEQYF.

CDR3 in DNA: TGCGCCAGCAGCCAAGATTCTGGCGGGAGGGCTTATATTGAGCAGTTCTTC. It specifies CASSQDSGGRAYIEQFF. V gene TRBV4-1 combines with J gene TRBJ2-1; 9 nucleotides line up with TRBD2. The CDR3 contains 17 residues. J gave up 9 bases and V 0 bases, and 12 bases lay outside the gene matches. Germline V lookup: CDR1 MGHRA, CDR2 YSYEKL.

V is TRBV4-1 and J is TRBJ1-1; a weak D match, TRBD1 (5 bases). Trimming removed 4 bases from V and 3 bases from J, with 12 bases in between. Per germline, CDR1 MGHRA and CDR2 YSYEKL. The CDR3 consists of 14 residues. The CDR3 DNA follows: TGCGCCAGCAGCCTACTTGGGGGTGACACTGAAGCTTTCTTT. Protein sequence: CASSLLGGDTEAFF.

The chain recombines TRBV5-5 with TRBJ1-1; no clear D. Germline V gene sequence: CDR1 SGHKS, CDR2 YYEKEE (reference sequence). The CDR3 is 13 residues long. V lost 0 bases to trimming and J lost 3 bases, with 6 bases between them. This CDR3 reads CASSLGAYTEAFF. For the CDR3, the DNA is TGTGCCAGCAGCTTGGGTGCTTACACTGAAGCTTTCTTT. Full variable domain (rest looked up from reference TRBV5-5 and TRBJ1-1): DAGVTQSPTHLIKTRGQQVTLRCSPISGHKSVSWYQQVLGQGPQFIFQYYEKEERGRGNFPDRFSARQFPNYSSELNVNALLLGDSALYLCASSLGAYTEAFFGQGTRLTVV.

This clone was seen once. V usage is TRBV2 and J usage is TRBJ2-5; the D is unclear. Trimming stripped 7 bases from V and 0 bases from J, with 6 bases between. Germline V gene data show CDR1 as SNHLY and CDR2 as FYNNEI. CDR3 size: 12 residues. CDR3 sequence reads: CASKTDQETQYF. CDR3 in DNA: TGTGCCAGCAAAACGGACCAAGAGACCCAGTACTTC.

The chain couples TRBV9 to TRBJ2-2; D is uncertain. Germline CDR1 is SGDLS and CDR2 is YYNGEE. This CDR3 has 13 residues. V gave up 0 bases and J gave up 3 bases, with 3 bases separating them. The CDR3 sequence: CASSVDHTGELFF. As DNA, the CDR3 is TGTGCCAGCAGCGTAGACCACACCGGGGAGCTGTTTTTT.

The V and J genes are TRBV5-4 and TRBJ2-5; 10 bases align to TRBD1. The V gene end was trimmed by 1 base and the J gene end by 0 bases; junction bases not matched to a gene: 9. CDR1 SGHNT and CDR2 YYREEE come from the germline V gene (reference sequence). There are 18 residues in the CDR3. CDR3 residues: CASSLISGTGVYQETQYF. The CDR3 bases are TGTGCCAGCAGCTTGATTTCTGGGACAGGGGTGTACCAAGAGACCCAGTACTTC.

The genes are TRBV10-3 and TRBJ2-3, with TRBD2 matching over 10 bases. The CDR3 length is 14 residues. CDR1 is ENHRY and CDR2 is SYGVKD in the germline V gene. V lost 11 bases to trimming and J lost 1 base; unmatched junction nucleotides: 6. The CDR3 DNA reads TGTGCCTCCGCTCTAGCGGGAGGCACAGATACGCAGTATTTT. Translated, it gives CASALAGGTDTQYF.

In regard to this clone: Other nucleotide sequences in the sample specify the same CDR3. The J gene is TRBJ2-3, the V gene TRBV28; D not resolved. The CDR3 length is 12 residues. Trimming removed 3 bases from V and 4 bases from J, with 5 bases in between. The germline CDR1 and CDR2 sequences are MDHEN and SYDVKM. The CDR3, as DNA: TGTGCCAGCAGTTTTTTAGCAGATACGCAGTATTTT. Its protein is CASSFLADTQYF.

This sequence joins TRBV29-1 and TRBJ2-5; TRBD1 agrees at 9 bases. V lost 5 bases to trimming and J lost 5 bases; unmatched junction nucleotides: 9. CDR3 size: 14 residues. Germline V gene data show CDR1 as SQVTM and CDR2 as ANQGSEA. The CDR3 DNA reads TGCAGCGTTAGACCGGGACAGGGCTTGGAGACCCAGTACTTC. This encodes CSVRPGQGLETQYF.

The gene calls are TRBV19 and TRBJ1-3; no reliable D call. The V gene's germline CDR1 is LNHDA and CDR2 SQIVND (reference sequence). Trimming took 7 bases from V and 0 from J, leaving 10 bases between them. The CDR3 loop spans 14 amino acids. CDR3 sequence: CASTPRISGNTIYF. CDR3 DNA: TGTGCCAGTACCCCTCGGATCTCTGGAAACACCATATATTTT.

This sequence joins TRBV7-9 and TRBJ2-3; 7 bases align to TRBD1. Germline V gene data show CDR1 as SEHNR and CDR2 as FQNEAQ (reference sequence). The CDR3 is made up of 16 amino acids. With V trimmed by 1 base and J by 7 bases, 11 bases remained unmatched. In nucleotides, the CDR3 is TGTGCCAGCAGCTTAGTGTGGGACAGCAAGGGGCATACGCAGTATTTT. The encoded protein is CASSLVWDSKGHTQYF.

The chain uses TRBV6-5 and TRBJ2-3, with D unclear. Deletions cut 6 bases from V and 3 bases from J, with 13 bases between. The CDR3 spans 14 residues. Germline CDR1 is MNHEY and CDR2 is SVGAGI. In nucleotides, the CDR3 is TGTGCCAGCAGACCGGATTATTGGACAGATACGCAGTATTTT. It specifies CASRPDYWTDTQYF.

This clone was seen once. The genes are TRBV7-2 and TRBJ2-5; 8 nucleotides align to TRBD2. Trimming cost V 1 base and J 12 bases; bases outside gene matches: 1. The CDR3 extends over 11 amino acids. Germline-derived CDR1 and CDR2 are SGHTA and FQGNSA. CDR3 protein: CASSLGGGKYF. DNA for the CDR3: TGTGCCAGCAGCTTAGGCGGGGGGAAGTACTTC.

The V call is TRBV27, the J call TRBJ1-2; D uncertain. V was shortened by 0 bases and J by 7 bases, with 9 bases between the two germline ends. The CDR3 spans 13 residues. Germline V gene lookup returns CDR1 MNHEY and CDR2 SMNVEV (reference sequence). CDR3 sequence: CASSLSSYGGYTF. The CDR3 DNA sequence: TGTGCCAGCAGTTTATCGTCCTATGGTGGCTACACCTTC.

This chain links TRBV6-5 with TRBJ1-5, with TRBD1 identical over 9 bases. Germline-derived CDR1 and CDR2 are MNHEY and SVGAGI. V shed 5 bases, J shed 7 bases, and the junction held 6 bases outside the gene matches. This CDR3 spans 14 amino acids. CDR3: CASSPGQGTQPQHF. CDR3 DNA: TGTGCCAGCAGTCCGGGACAGGGAACGCAGCCCCAGCATTTT.

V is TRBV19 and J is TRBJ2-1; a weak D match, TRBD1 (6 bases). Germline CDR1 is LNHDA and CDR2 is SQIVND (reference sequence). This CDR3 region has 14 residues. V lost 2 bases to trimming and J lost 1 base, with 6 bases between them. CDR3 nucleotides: TGTGCCAGTAGTATAAGGGGGTCCTACAATGAGCAGTTCTTC. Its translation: CASSIRGSYNEQFF.

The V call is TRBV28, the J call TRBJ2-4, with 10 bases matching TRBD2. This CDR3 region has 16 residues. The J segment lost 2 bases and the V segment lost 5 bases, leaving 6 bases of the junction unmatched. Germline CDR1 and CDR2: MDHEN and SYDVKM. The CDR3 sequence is CASSLLAGPSKNIQYF. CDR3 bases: TGTGCCAGCAGTCTACTAGCGGGGCCTTCCAAAAACATTCAGTACTTC.

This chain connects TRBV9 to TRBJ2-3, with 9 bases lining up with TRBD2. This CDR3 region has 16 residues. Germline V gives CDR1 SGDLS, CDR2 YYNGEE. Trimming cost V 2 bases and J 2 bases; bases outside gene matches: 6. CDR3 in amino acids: CASSVLTSGSTDTQYF. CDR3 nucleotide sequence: TGTGCCAGCAGCGTTCTGACTAGCGGTTCCACAGATACGCAGTATTTT.

This CDR3 is CASSPAGWNEQFF. CDR3 nucleotides: TGTGCCAGCAGCCCCGCGGGGTGGAATGAGCAGTTCTTC. This chain connects TRBV5-4 to TRBJ2-1; possible D gene TRBD2, 6 bases. This CDR3 region has 13 residues. V dropped 4 bases and J dropped 7 bases, with 12 bases sitting between them. Germline V gene lookup returns CDR1 SGHNT and CDR2 YYREEE (reference sequence). The full variable domain, in which reference TRBV5-4 and TRBJ2-1 provide the parts outside the CDR3, is ETGVTQSPTHLIKTRGQQVTLRCSSQSGHNTVSWYQQALGQGPQFIFQYYREEENGRGNFPPRFSGLQFPNYSSELNVNALELDDSALYLCASSPAGWNEQFFGPGTRLTVL.

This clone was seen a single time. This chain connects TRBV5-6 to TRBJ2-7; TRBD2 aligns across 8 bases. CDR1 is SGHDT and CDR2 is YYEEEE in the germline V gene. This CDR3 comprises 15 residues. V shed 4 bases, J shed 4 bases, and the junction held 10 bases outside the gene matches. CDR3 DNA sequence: TGTGCCAGCAGCCCCGGCGGGGGGTTGGAGTACGAGCAGTACTTC. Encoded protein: CASSPGGGLEYEQYF. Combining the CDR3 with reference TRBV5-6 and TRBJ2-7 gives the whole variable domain DAGVTQSPTHLIKTRGQQVTLRCSPKSGHDTVSWYQQALGQGPQFIFQYYEEEERQRGNFPDRFSGHQFPNYSSELNVNALLLGDSALYLCASSPGGGLEYEQYFGPGTRLTVT.

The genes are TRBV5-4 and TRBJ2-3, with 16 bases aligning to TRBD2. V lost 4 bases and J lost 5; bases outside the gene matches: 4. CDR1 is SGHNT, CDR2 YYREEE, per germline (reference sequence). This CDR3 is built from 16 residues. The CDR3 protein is CASSLGLAGGEDTQYF. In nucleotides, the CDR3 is TGTGCCAGCAGCCTGGGACTAGCGGGAGGGGAAGATACGCAGTATTTT.

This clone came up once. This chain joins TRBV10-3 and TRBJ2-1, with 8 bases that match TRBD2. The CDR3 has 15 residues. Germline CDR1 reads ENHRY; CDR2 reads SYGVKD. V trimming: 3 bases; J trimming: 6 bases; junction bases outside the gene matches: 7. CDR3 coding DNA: TGTGCCATCAGTGATTACGGGAGGGGGGGCAATGAGCAGTTCTTC. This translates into CAISDYGRGGNEQFF.

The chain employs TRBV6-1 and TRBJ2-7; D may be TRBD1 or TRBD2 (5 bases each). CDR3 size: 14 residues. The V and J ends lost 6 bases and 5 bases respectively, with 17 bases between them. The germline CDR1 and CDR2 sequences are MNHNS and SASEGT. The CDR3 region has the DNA TGTGCCAGCAGCATGAAGTTGAGGGACGACGAGCAGTACTTC. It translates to CASSMKLRDDEQYF.

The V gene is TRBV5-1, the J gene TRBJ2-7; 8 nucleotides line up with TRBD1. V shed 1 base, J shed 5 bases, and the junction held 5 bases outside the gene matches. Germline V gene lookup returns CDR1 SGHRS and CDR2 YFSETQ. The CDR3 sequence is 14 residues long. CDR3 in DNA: TGCGCCAGCAGCTTGATGACAGGGGCGGACGAGCAGTACTTC. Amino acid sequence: CASSLMTGADEQYF. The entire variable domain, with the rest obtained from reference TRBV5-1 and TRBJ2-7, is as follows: KAGVTQTPRYLIKTRGQQVTLSCSPISGHRSVSWYQQTPGQGLQFLFEYFSETQRNKGNFPGRFSGRQFSNSRSEMNVSTLELGDSALYLCASSLMTGADEQYFGPGTRLTVT.

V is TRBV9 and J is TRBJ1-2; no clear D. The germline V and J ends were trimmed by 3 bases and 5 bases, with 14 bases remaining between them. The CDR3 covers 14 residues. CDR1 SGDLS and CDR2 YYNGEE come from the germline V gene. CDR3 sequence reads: CASSAGLLDYGYTF. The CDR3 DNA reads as TGTGCCAGCAGCGCAGGCTTATTGGATTATGGCTACACCTTC.

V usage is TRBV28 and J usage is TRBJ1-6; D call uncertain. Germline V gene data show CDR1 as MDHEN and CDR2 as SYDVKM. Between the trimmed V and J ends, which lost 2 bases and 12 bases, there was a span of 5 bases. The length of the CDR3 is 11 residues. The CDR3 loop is CASSLREPLHF. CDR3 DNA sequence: TGTGCCAGCAGTTTAAGGGAACCCCTCCACTTT.

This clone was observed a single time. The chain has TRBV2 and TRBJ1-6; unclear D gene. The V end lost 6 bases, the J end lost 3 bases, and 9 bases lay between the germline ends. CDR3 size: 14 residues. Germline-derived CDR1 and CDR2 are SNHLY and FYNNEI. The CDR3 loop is CASRADYYNSPLHF. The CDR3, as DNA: TGTGCCAGCAGGGCAGACTACTATAATTCACCCCTCCACTTT.

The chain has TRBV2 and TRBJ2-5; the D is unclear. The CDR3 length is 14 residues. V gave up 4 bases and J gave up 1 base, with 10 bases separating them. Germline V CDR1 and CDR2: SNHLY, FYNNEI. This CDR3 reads CASSGIGSQETQYF. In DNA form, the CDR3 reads TGTGCCAGCAGTGGCATTGGCAGCCAAGAGACCCAGTACTTC.